These 10 T cell receptor beta chains were sequenced from one sample in a study of a mutant IDH1 vaccine in newly diagnosed glioma. This table comes from immunoSEQ multiplex PCR, and its TCRdb copy is limited to in-frame clones, with some not included. The sample yields under 150,000 clones, roughly 88% seen once. These receptors are not linked to any known antigen. Regarding time point: week 11, during vaccination. The content of each vaccine dose was 300 ug of mutant IDH1 20-mer peptide, and topical imiquimod accompanied it. The sequenced sample was PBMCs, obtained from a glioma patient whose treatment included an IDH1 peptide vaccine. The receptor source for this set is a woman aged 45-60 years with glioma.

This chain links TRBV4-2 with TRBJ2-7; tentatively, D is TRBD2 (5 bases). V lost 0 bases, J lost 1 base, and 10 bases lay in between. Germline V gene lookup returns CDR1 LGHNA and CDR2 YNFKEQ. The CDR3 covers 15 residues. The chain's CDR3 is CASSQDPAASYEQYF. As DNA, the CDR3 is TGTGCCAGCAGCCAAGACCCAGCGGCATCCTACGAGCAGTACTTC.

This clone has just a few counts. The chain carries TRBV7-8 and TRBJ2-1, with D possibly matching TRBD2 (5 bases). Trimming shortened V by 4 bases and J by 5 bases, and 15 bases separated the two germline ends. CDR1 is SGHVS, CDR2 FQNEAQ, per germline. The length of the CDR3 is 15 residues. The CDR3 sequence: CASSWAPGTHNEQFF. As DNA, the CDR3 is TGTGCCAGCAGCTGGGCTCCGGGAACCCACAATGAGCAGTTCTTC.

The chain carries TRBV18 and TRBJ2-1; D could derive from TRBD1 or TRBD2 (5 bases each). The CDR3 is 18 residues long. Deletions cut 3 bases from V and 5 bases from J, with 23 bases between. Germline-derived CDR1 and CDR2 are KGHSH and LQKENI. The CDR3 reads CASSPEIGTRSGNNEQFF. The CDR3 DNA is TGTGCCAGCTCACCCGAGATAGGGACGCGCTCGGGTAACAATGAGCAGTTCTTC. Drawing the rest from reference TRBV18 and TRBJ2-1, the complete variable domain is NAGVMQNPRHLVRRRGQEARLRCSPMKGHSHVYWYRQLPEEGLKFMVYLQKENIIDESGMPKERFSAEFPKEGPSILRIQQVVRGDSAAYFCASSPEIGTRSGNNEQFFGPGTRLTVL.

The V and J genes are TRBV10-1 and TRBJ2-3, with TRBD2 as a possible D gene (6 bases). Germline V lookup: CDR1 WNHNN, CDR2 SYGVQD (reference sequence). CDR3 length equals 14 residues. Deletions cut 8 bases from V and 2 bases from J, with 14 bases between. CDR3 sequence (DNA): TGCGCCAGCGGAGGGGCAGGCCCCACAGATACGCAGTATTTT. This codes for CASGGAGPTDTQYF.

The rearrangement joins TRBV11-2 to TRBJ2-7; D remains unclear. Germline lookup yields CDR1 SGHAT and CDR2 FQNNGV. The ends were cut back, 5 bases at V and 3 bases at J, with 8 bases in the middle. This CDR3 comprises 12 residues. DNA for the CDR3: TGTGCCAGCAGCCTGACTCTCTACGAGCAGTACTTC. Translation gives CASSLTLYEQYF.

The J gene is TRBJ2-7, the V gene TRBV7-9; TRBD1 matches 8 bases. There are 15 residues in the CDR3. The germline gives CDR1 SEHNR, CDR2 FQNEAQ (reference sequence). V lost 5 bases, J lost 0 bases, and 6 bases stayed unmatched. CDR3 loop: CASSPQGALSYEQYF. The CDR3 bases are TGTGCCAGCAGCCCTCAGGGGGCTCTCTCCTACGAGCAGTACTTC.

This chain joins TRBV7-1 and TRBJ2-5; D gene uncertain. TRBV7-1 qualifies as an ORF whose function is uncertain. The CDR3 is made up of 12 amino acids. Trimming shortened V by 7 bases and J by 5 bases, and 11 bases separated the two germline ends. The CDR3 protein is CASTGRLETQYF. CDR3 in DNA: TGTGCCAGCACGGGCAGGCTGGAGACCCAGTACTTC.

The CDR3 sequence: CASSQDGAGGGTGELFF. The CDR3, as DNA: TGCGCCAGCAGCCAAGATGGAGCGGGTGGGGGCACCGGGGAGCTGTTTTTT. This chain connects TRBV4-1 to TRBJ2-2; tentatively, D is TRBD2 (6 bases). The V gene lost 0 bases and the J gene lost 4 bases, with 15 bases spanning the gap. The CDR3 loop spans 17 amino acids. Germline V CDR1 and CDR2: MGHRA, YSYEKL.

This chain connects TRBV6-6 to TRBJ1-4; a weak D match, TRBD1 (5 bases). V lost 6 bases, J lost 7 bases, and 12 bases lay in between. CDR1 MNHNY and CDR2 SVGAGI come from the germline V gene (reference sequence). The CDR3 contains 13 residues. As DNA, the CDR3 is TGTGCCAGCAGACAGGCGCTGGGTGAAAAACTGTTTTTT. It encodes CASRQALGEKLFF.

This chain joins TRBV6-1 and TRBJ2-7; TRBD1 might be the D (6 bases). Looked up from germline, CDR1 is MNHNS and CDR2 is SASEGT. This CDR3 contains 15 residues. V lost 2 bases and J lost 4, with 15 bases in between. The CDR3 sequence: CASSELFRTEYEQYF. DNA of the CDR3: TGTGCCAGCAGTGAACTCTTCCGGACAGAGTACGAGCAGTACTTC.